The T cell receptor (beta chain) described here comes from a study of OX40 agonist ivuxolimab in advanced cancers. Study information: Administration of intravenous ivuxolimab to patients occurred every 2 weeks at 0.01 to 10 mg/kg. Patients were around 83% male with ages about 20 to 79, mean about 54. Points from the study as a whole: Circulating CD4+ and CD8+ T cells showed clonal expansion by week 6 at 0.1 to 3.0 mg/kg.

The CDR3 totals 13 residues. The V and J ends lost 6 bases and 10 bases respectively, with 18 bases between them. CDR1 and CDR2 (germline): MDHEN, SYDVKM. Details on this clone: Its antigen is currently unknown.

Repertoires were generated with immunoSEQ multiplex PCR, while TCRdb's copy carries only in-frame clones and drops some. The sample records 70,000 or so clones, around 89% being singletons. This clonotype was obtained from an adult with an advanced solid tumor such as melanoma, head and neck, liver or kidney cancer. The chain combines TRBV28 with TRBJ1-1, with D possibly matching TRBD1 (6 bases). Sequencing was performed on CD4+ or CD8+ T cells sorted from blood, taken in a trial of the OX40 agonist ivuxolimab. CDR3 amino acids: CASRHRAIDGAFF. The CDR3 DNA is TGTGCCAGCAGACACAGGGCGATCGACGGAGCTTTCTTT.